Each of the 8 T cell receptor beta chains below was sequenced from the same sample in a study of cytomegalovirus exposure and HLA in healthy donors. Amplification used 60 Vbeta primers and 13 Jbeta primers. Produced via immunoSEQ multiplex PCR; TCRdb's table is partial and in-frame only. This sample carries roughly 180,000 clones, approximately 80% of them seen once, and the ten largest clones take around 1.2%. The sequenced sample was PBMCs. Receptor source: a girl aged 2-10 years in good health and CMV-seropositive.

This chain joins TRBV5-8 and TRBJ2-4; TRBD2 might be the D (7 bases). This CDR3 region has 18 residues. V gave up 4 bases and J gave up 0 bases, with 20 bases separating them. Per the germline V gene, CDR1 is SGHTS and CDR2 is YDEGEE. The CDR3 is CASSGGGPLYLAKNIQYF. Here the CDR3 DNA reads TGTGCCAGCAGCGGGGGGGGGCCTCTCTATTTAGCCAAAAACATTCAGTACTTC.

The rearrangement joins TRBV27 to TRBJ1-5; perhaps TRBD1 as D (6 bases). Trimming removed 0 bases at V and 7 bases at J, with 16 bases between. The CDR3 is made up of 16 amino acids. Germline assignment: CDR1 MNHEY and CDR2 SMNVEV (reference sequence). CDR3 sequence (DNA): TGTGCCAGCAGTTTATCGACAGGTGAAGTTCTGCAGCCCCAGCATTTT. Its protein product is CASSLSTGEVLQPQHF.

This clone was counted between two and nine times. The chain recombines TRBV27 with TRBJ1-1, with 10 bases aligning to TRBD1. Germline-derived CDR1 and CDR2 are MNHEY and SMNVEV (reference sequence). J gave up 4 bases and V 7 bases, and 6 bases lay outside the gene matches. The CDR3 consists of 14 residues. This CDR3 reads CASTLRQGATEAFF. The CDR3 region has the DNA TGTGCCAGCACCTTACGACAGGGGGCCACTGAAGCTTTCTTT.

The chain joins TRBV5-8 to TRBJ1-5; a possible D gene is TRBD1 (5 bases). Germline-derived CDR1 and CDR2 are SGHTS and YDEGEE. Trimming left V 3 bases short and J 6 bases short, with 13 bases between. The CDR3 is 14 amino acids. The CDR3 loop is CASSSDSIGQPQHF. CDR3 nucleotide sequence: TGTGCCAGCAGCTCAGACAGTATTGGTCAGCCCCAGCATTTT.

The V gene is TRBV18, the J gene TRBJ1-1, with 7 bases aligning to TRBD1. Germline values: CDR1 KGHSH, CDR2 LQKENI. J was trimmed by 3 bases and V by 1 base; bases with no gene match: 11. CDR3 length equals 17 residues. The DNA of the CDR3 is TGTGCCAGCTCACCACGGGCAGGGGGGTTCGGGGACACTGAAGCTTTCTTT. It encodes CASSPRAGGFGDTEAFF.

The chain couples TRBV7-9 to TRBJ2-3, with D unclear. Germline values: CDR1 SEHNR, CDR2 FQNEAQ (reference sequence). V shed 3 bases and J shed 0 bases, with 10 bases lying between them. This CDR3 contains 15 residues. CDR3 bases: TGTGCCAGCAGCTTGACTCCAGCTAGCACAGATACGCAGTATTTT. Protein: CASSLTPASTDTQYF. Full variable domain (rest looked up from reference TRBV7-9 and TRBJ2-3): DTGVSQNPRHKITKRGQNVTFRCDPISEHNRLYWYRQTLGQGPEFLTYFQNEAQLEKSRLLSDRFSAERPKGSFSTLEIQRTEQGDSAMYLCASSLTPASTDTQYFGPGTRLTVL.

The chain links TRBV21-1 to TRBJ2-7; TRBD2 reflects the table's D call only, with no check against the DNA. TRBV21-1 is labeled a pseudogene. This CDR3 has 15 residues. Here the CDR3 DNA reads TGTGCCAGCAGCAAAGCAGGGCCGGGGTCCCCTTGGCAGTACTTC. It codes for CASSKAGPGSPWQYF.

The chain has TRBV6-5 and TRBJ2-7; D call uncertain. Germline CDR1 MNHEY, CDR2 SVGAGI. The CDR3 is made up of 13 amino acids. The V and J ends lost 2 bases and 6 bases respectively, with 11 bases between them. The CDR3 loop is CASSYQARPEQYF. The CDR3 nucleotides are TGTGCCAGCAGTTACCAGGCGAGACCCGAGCAGTACTTC.